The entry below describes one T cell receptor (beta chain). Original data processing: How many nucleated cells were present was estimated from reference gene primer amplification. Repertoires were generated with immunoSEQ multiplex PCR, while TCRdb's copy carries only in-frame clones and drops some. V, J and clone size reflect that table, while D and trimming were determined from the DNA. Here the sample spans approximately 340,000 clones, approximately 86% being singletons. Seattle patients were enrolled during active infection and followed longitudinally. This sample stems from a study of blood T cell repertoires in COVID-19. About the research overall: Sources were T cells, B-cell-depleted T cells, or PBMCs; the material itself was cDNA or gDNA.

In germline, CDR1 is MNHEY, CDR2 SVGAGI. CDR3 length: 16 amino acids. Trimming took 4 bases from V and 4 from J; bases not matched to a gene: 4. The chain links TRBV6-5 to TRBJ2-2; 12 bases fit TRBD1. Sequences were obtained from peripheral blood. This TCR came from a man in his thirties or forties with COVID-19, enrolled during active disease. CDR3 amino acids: CASSSGTGGFTGELFF. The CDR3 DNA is TGTGCCAGCAGTTCTGGGACAGGGGGCTTCACCGGGGAGCTGTTTTTT.